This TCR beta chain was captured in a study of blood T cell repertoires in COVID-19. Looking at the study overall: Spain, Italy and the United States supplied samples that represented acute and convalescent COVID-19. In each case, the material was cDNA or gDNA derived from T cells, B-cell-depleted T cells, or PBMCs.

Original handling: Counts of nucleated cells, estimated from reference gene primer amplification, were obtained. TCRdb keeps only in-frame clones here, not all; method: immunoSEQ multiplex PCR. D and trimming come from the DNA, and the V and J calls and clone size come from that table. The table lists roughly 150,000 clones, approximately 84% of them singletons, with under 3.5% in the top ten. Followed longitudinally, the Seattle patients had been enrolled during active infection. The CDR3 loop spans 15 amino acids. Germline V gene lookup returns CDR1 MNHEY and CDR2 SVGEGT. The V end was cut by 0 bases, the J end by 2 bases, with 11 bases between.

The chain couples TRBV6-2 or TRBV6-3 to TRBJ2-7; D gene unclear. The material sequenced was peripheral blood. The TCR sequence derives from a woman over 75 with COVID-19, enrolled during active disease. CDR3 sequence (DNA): TGTGCCAGCAGTTACTCGGCTAGAACGGCCTACGAGCAGTACTTC. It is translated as CASSYSARTAYEQYF.